The clone carrying this TCR beta chain has only one observation. This sample is drawn from a study of blood T cell repertoires in COVID-19. Germline V lookup: CDR1 SGHDT, CDR2 YYEEEE. The CDR3 runs to 13 residues. J was trimmed by 8 bases and V by 8 bases; bases with no gene match: 4. Using immunoSEQ multiplex PCR, the repertoire was profiled, and TCRdb retains in-frame clones only, with some absent. The table has almost 50,000 clones, about 83% seen once. Sequencing was done on a sample of peripheral blood. The chain combines TRBV5-6 with TRBJ1-6; TRBD1 aligns across 10 bases. The TCR was taken from a man aged 50 to 60 with acute or convalescent COVID-19. The CDR3 DNA sequence: TGTGCCAGTCAGACAGGGGGCTATTCACCCCTCCACTTT. Amino acid sequence: CASQTGGYSPLHF.